The next 23 T cell receptor beta chains were all read from a single sample in a study of early T cells in non-severe SARS-CoV-2 infection. TCRdb reprocessed the 5' RACE reads with MiXCR, giving one entry per CDR3 protein. Of 20,000 to 30,000 distinct CDR3 sequences listed, 4.5% to 7% are singletons. The sample comprised whole blood. These receptors were obtained from an adult who was a healthcare worker with PCR-confirmed SARS-CoV-2 infection or an uninfected control (not recorded which).

This clonotype came up many times. The chain uses TRBV5-1 and TRBJ2-7; 8 nucleotides match TRBD1. The CDR3 totals 14 residues. The V and J ends lost 4 bases and 1 base, in that order; junction bases with no gene match: 4. Germline V gene lookup returns CDR1 SGHRS and CDR2 YFSETQ. The chain's CDR3 is CASSPRTGSYEQYF. The CDR3 region has the DNA TGCGCCAGCAGCCCGAGGACAGGGTCCTACGAGCAGTACTTC.

This clonotype was seen a handful of times. This chain joins TRBV28 and TRBJ2-2; D not certain. The V end lost 5 bases, the J end lost 1 base, and 11 bases lay between the germline ends. Germline V gene lookup returns CDR1 MDHEN and CDR2 SYDVKM. The CDR3 has 15 amino acids. For the CDR3, the DNA is TGTGCCAGCAGTCCGAGGACGGGGAACACCGGGGAGCTGTTTTTT. It yields the protein CASSPRTGNTGELFF.

V and J are TRBV6-2 or TRBV6-3 and TRBJ1-1; D gene ambiguous. The germline V gene encodes CDR1 MNHEY and CDR2 SVGEGT. CDR3 length: 15 residues. V shed 2 bases and J shed 7 bases, with 17 bases lying between them. The CDR3 DNA reads as TGTGCCAGCAGTTACCCCATGTGGAGGAGCCATGAAGCTTTCTTT. It translates to CASSYPMWRSHEAFF.

In its sample, this clonotype was seen many times. The CDR3, as DNA: TGTGCCAGCAGTCGACGAGGGGAAACCTACGAGCAGTACTTC. Protein: CASSRRGETYEQYF. The rearrangement joins TRBV7-9 to TRBJ2-7; D tentatively reads TRBD1 or TRBD2 (5 bases each). The CDR3 sequence is 14 residues long. The ends were cut back, 6 bases at V and 2 bases at J, with 14 bases in the middle. From germline, CDR1 is SEHNR and CDR2 FQNEAQ (reference sequence).

This clonotype was seen a handful of times. DNA for the CDR3: TGCGCCAGCAGCCCACCTCGGCTAGCGGGGACTGGGGCCAACGTCCTGACTTTC. Amino acid sequence: CASSPPRLAGTGANVLTF. The chain recombines TRBV4-1 with TRBJ2-6; TRBD2 aligns across 9 bases. This CDR3 comprises 18 residues. Looked up from germline, CDR1 is MGHRA and CDR2 is YSYEKL. Trimming removed 4 bases from V and 2 bases from J; junction bases left unmatched: 9.

This chain links TRBV7-8 with TRBJ1-5; TRBD1 matches at 8 bases. Per the germline V gene, CDR1 is SGHVS and CDR2 is FQNEAQ. J lost 7 bases, V lost 5 bases, and 13 bases had no gene match. The CDR3 consists of 16 residues. The CDR3: CASSPIHTGGNQPQHF. The CDR3 DNA reads as TGTGCCAGCAGCCCGATCCATACAGGGGGTAACCAGCCCCAGCATTTT.

This clonotype was observed at least ten times. The chain joins TRBV12-3 or TRBV12-4 to TRBJ2-1; the D gene could be TRBD1 or TRBD2 (6 bases each). Trimming removed 6 bases at V and 2 bases at J, with 11 bases between. This CDR3 spans 14 amino acids. The CDR3 sequence: CASSLGGPYNEQFF. As DNA, the CDR3 is TGTGCCAGCAGCCTGGGGGGCCCCTACAATGAGCAGTTCTTC.

This clonotype was seen ten or more times. The chain employs TRBV3-1 and TRBJ1-1; 8 bases line up with TRBD1. V was clipped by 2 bases and J by 0 bases; unmatched bases: 8. The germline V gene encodes CDR1 LGHDT and CDR2 YNNKEL (reference sequence). This CDR3 is built from 17 residues. The CDR3 DNA is TGTGCCAGCAGCCAACGTCGGACAGGGACGGTGAACACTGAAGCTTTCTTT. Protein sequence: CASSQRRTGTVNTEAFF.

V and J are TRBV12-3 or TRBV12-4 and TRBJ2-7; TRBD2 matches 10 bases. Unmatched junction bases numbered 8, after V lost 3 bases and J lost 3 bases. This CDR3 comprises 16 residues. The CDR3 DNA reads TGTGCCAGCAGTTTTAGCGGGGGGTCGACTTACTACGAGCAGTACTTC. This gives the protein CASSFSGGSTYYEQYF.

The J gene is TRBJ2-3, the V gene TRBV7-2, with TRBD1 as a possible D gene (6 bases). The CDR3 sequence is 14 residues long. Germline lookup yields CDR1 SGHTA and CDR2 FQGNSA. V shed 0 bases and J shed 6 bases, with 10 bases lying between them. The CDR3 reads CASSLAGQGDTQYF. CDR3 coding DNA: TGTGCCAGCAGCTTAGCTGGGCAGGGGGATACGCAGTATTTT.

This clonotype was counted ten times or more. The CDR3 DNA reads as TGTGCCACCAGCAGAGATCGCAAGGATTCACCCCTCCACTTT. Translation: CATSRDRKDSPLHF. V gene TRBV15 combines with J gene TRBJ1-6; D gene ambiguous. This CDR3 spans 14 amino acids. Trimming removed 0 bases from V and 8 bases from J, with 8 bases in between. The germline V gene encodes CDR1 LNHNV and CDR2 YYDKDF (reference sequence).

There are many counts of this clonotype. The genes are TRBV18 and TRBJ1-5; maybe TRBD1 (5 bases). V was clipped by 2 bases and J by 6 bases, with 14 bases between them. The CDR3 has 15 amino acids. Germline CDR1 and CDR2: KGHSH and LQKENI. The CDR3 sequence is CASSPLSGGIQPQHF. For the CDR3, the DNA is TGTGCCAGCTCACCATTATCGGGGGGTATTCAGCCCCAGCATTTT.

The chain couples TRBV7-9 to TRBJ1-5; no clear D. The CDR3 totals 14 residues. The V end was cut by 5 bases, the J end by 3 bases, with 11 bases between. The germline CDR1 and CDR2 sequences are SEHNR and FQNEAQ (reference sequence). As DNA, the CDR3 is TGTGCCAGCAGCAATTCAGGTTACAATCAGCCCCAGCATTTT. Residues: CASSNSGYNQPQHF.

This rearrangement joins TRBV25-1 to TRBJ1-1; the D gene is possibly TRBD1 (5 bases). V gave up 7 bases and J gave up 8 bases, with 14 bases separating them. The CDR3 extends over 12 amino acids. Germline V gene sequence: CDR1 MGHDK, CDR2 SYGVNS. The CDR3, as DNA: TGTGCCAGCACCCTGGGGGTCGGAGAAGCTTTCTTT. Translating gives CASTLGVGEAFF. The variable domain in full, completed from reference TRBV25-1 and TRBJ1-1, reads EADIYQTPRYLVIGTGKKITLECSQTMGHDKMYWYQQDPGMELHLIHYSYGVNSTEKGDLSSESTVSRIRTEHFPLTLESARPSHTSQYLCASTLGVGEAFFGQGTRLTVV.

This clonotype has a count of ten or more. The rearrangement links TRBV6-2 or TRBV6-3 to TRBJ2-2, with D uncertain. V shed 5 bases and J shed 0 bases, with 13 bases lying between them. This CDR3 spans 16 amino acids. Germline CDR1 is MNHEY and CDR2 is SVGEGT. CDR3 nucleotides: TGTGCCAGCAGTGAATCGAAAGCAGCGAACACCGGGGAGCTGTTTTTT. Amino acid sequence: CASSESKAANTGELFF.

CDR3 coding DNA: TGTGCCAGCAGTTCGCTCCTGCCGGGACAGGGTGCCGAGCAGTACTTC. It yields the protein CASSSLLPGQGAEQYF. This chain links TRBV27 with TRBJ2-7; TRBD1 agrees at 9 bases. This CDR3 region has 16 residues. Germline CDR1 MNHEY, CDR2 SMNVEV (reference sequence). V gave up 4 bases and J gave up 6 bases; unmatched junction bases: 13.

This clonotype was counted between two and nine times. The V call is TRBV11-2, the J call TRBJ2-7; D is unclear. This CDR3 contains 13 residues. Trimming shortened V by 0 bases and J by 5 bases, and 8 bases separated the two germline ends. In germline, CDR1 is SGHAT, CDR2 FQNNGV. CDR3 nucleotides: TGTGCCAGCAGCTTAGAACCCATGGACGAGCAGTACTTC. Residues: CASSLEPMDEQYF.

This clonotype was recorded a few times. The CDR3 loop reads CAISVQVNYGYTF. The CDR3 DNA follows: TGTGCCATCAGCGTACAGGTTAACTATGGCTACACCTTC. The gene calls are TRBV10-3 and TRBJ1-2; D possibly corresponds to TRBD1 (5 bases). Germline CDR1 reads ENHRY; CDR2 reads SYGVKD. CDR3 length: 13 residues. V gave up 6 bases and J gave up 1 base, with 9 bases separating them.

This clonotype came up many times. The gene calls are TRBV7-2 and TRBJ1-3; D not resolved. Trimming cost V 1 base and J 9 bases, with 7 bases left between them. Germline CDR1 is SGHTA and CDR2 is FQGNSA. The CDR3 sequence is 12 residues long. The CDR3 nucleotides are TGTGCCAGCAGCTTAGACCGAGCCACCATATATTTT. Translation: CASSLDRATIYF.

The V call is TRBV28, the J call TRBJ2-3; a possible D gene is TRBD2 (5 bases). The V gene's germline CDR1 is MDHEN and CDR2 SYDVKM. The CDR3 contains 14 residues. V was pared by 6 bases and J by 2 bases, with 12 bases between. The CDR3: CASRVSGYTDTQYF. CDR3 nucleotides: TGTGCCAGCAGGGTAAGCGGTTACACAGATACGCAGTATTTT.

The chain recombines TRBV5-1 with TRBJ1-6; D is perhaps TRBD1 (5 bases). The CDR3 runs 13 residues. Trimming took 4 bases from V and 10 from J, leaving 12 bases between them. Per the germline V gene, CDR1 is SGHRS and CDR2 is YFSETQ. DNA for the CDR3: TGCGCCAGCAGCCTCAGGGACGAATCACCCCTCCACTTT. Its protein product is CASSLRDESPLHF.

A few counts support this clonotype. The chain links TRBV7-6 to TRBJ2-3, with D perhaps matching TRBD2 (6 bases). CDR1 is SGHVS, CDR2 FNYEAQ, per germline. With 5 bases removed from V and 1 base from J, the gap between germline ends came to 16 bases. This CDR3 is 16 amino acids long. The CDR3 spells CASSRGVSGGTDTQYF. DNA for the CDR3: TGTGCCAGCAGCCGCGGGGTTTCTGGAGGCACAGATACGCAGTATTTT.

By share, this clonotype ranks as medium-sized. The V and J genes are TRBV10-3 and TRBJ2-3; TRBD2 is a possible D gene (6 bases). Germline assignment: CDR1 ENHRY and CDR2 SYGVKD. CDR3 length equals 15 residues. V lost 11 bases to trimming and J lost 4 bases, with 22 bases between them. The CDR3 nucleotides are TGTGCCCTTAAGTCCGGGCTAGCGCGGTCAGATACGCAGTATTTT. As protein: CALKSGLARSDTQYF.